These T cell receptor beta chains were read from a single sample in a study of somatic mutations in cytotoxic T cells in rheumatoid arthritis. Sequenced by immunoSEQ multiplex PCR; TCRdb stores in-frame clones only, minus some. In the table there are 9,500 to 13,000 clones, roughly 78% of which are singletons. Sample: CD8+ T cells sorted from blood. The source of these receptors is an adult with rheumatoid arthritis. CDR3s include the opening cysteine and the closing phenylalanine or tryptophan. Each record gives: CDR3 length, V gene, J gene, D gene, clone size, CDR3 protein, CDR3 DNA. D genes are given only for firm matches. Clone size appears in some rows only: once, few, many, or a class for an expanded clone.

16	TRBV27	TRBJ1-2	TRBD1	NA	CASSLSVGTGGHGYTF	TGTGCCAGCAGTTTATCTGTTGGGACAGGGGGCCATGGCTACACCTTC
11	TRBV7-9	TRBJ2-5	NA	NA	CASRVQGTQYF	TGTGCCAGCAGAGTACAGGGGACCCAGTACTTC
20	TRBV9	TRBJ2-3	TRBD2	NA	CASSVVRGSLAGDFTDTQYF	TGTGCCAGCAGCGTAGTACGAGGGTCCCTAGCGGGGGACTTCACAGATACGCAGTATTTT
13	TRBV6-5	TRBJ2-1	TRBD1	few	CASSYYRGNEQFF	TGTGCCAGCAGTTACTACAGGGGAAATGAGCAGTTCTTC
17	TRBV7-9	TRBJ2-1	TRBD2	NA	CASSPRVGTSGSNEQFF	TGTGCCAGCAGCCCTAGGGTAGGGACTAGCGGGAGCAATGAGCAGTTCTTC
12	TRBV5-6	TRBJ2-7	NA	once	CASSFGGAGQYF	TGTGCCAGCAGCTTCGGGGGAGCAGGGCAGTACTTC
12	TRBV7-9	TRBJ1-1	NA	NA	CASSLSLFEAFF	TGTGCCAGCAGCTTATCTCTATTTGAAGCTTTCTTT
16	TRBV7-9	TRBJ1-2	NA	NA	CASRDERDISNYGYTF	TGTGCCAGCAGGGACGAGAGGGACATTTCTAACTATGGCTACACCTTC
18	TRBV7-9	TRBJ2-5	NA	NA	CASSFRGPKYPTGETQYF	TGTGCCAGCAGCTTCCGGGGTCCAAAGTACCCGACGGGGGAGACCCAGTACTTC
16	TRBV29-1	TRBJ1-1	NA	once	CSVDTFDVTMNTEAFF	TGCAGCGTTGATACGTTCGATGTCACCATGAACACTGAAGCTTTCTTT
18	TRBV4-3	TRBJ1-2	TRBD1	NA	CASSQAPGQGSGYYGYTF	TGCGCCAGCAGCCAAGCCCCGGGACAGGGGTCCGGCTACTATGGCTACACCTTC